The 10 T cell receptor beta chains below come from one sample, sequenced in a study of CD8+CD57+ T cells in acquired aplastic anemia. Patients chosen for sequencing had shown CD8+CD57+ cell expansion by flow cytometry. Genomic DNA provided the template from which TCR beta VDJ and CDR3 profiles were obtained. One entry per CDR3 protein results from TCRdb running MiXCR on the reads. There are some 170,000 distinct CDR3 sequences in the sample; 60% to 80% occur only once, and about 50% lies in the top ten. Sequenced sample: sorted CD4+, CD8+, or CD8+CD57+ T cells (not recorded which) from PBMCs. The receptors originated from a human donor with aplastic anemia.

V is TRBV2 and J is TRBJ2-1; 12 nucleotides agree with TRBD1. J lost 9 bases, V lost 7 bases, and 10 bases had no gene match. CDR3 length equals 15 residues. Germline V lookup: CDR1 SNHLY, CDR2 FYNNEI. This CDR3 reads CASIVRDRGPGEQFF. CDR3 DNA sequence: TGTGCCAGCATCGTTCGGGACAGGGGGCCGGGTGAGCAGTTCTTC.

A word on this clonotype: A junction end diverges from the germline sequence, so it may reflect a read error. The rearrangement links TRBV15 to TRBJ1-4; possible D gene TRBD1, 5 bases. The CDR3 consists of 16 residues. CDR1 LNHNV and CDR2 YYDKDF come from the germline V gene (reference sequence). The CDR3 region is CATGREGTTTNEKLFF. CDR3 DNA: TGTGCCACCGGCAGAGAGGGGACTACAACTAATGAAAAACTGTTTTTT.

The chain has TRBV20-1 and TRBJ1-5; D perhaps matches TRBD1 (5 bases). Per germline, CDR1 DFQATT and CDR2 SNEGSKA (reference sequence). This CDR3 region has 15 residues. V gave up 4 bases and J gave up 1 base, with 14 bases separating them. CDR3 amino acids: CSATLGAGSNQPQHF. The CDR3 DNA follows: TGCAGTGCTACGCTTGGCGCAGGGAGCAATCAGCCCCAGCATTTT.

The rearrangement joins TRBV29-1 to TRBJ2-7; 7 bases match TRBD1. Trimming at V came to 8 bases and at J to 3 bases, leaving 10 bases not matched to a gene. Germline assignment: CDR1 SQVTM and CDR2 ANQGSEA. The CDR3 totals 13 residues. In DNA, the CDR3 is TGCAGCACAGACCGGGACAGAAGCTACGAGCAGTACTTC. Encoded protein: CSTDRDRSYEQYF.

This clonotype occurred a few times. V usage is TRBV10-3 and J usage is TRBJ1-2; 9 positions agree with TRBD1. Germline values: CDR1 ENHRY, CDR2 SYGVKD. This CDR3 comprises 14 residues. The ends lost 6 bases at V and 4 bases at J; junction bases unmatched: 6. The CDR3 nucleotides are TGTGCCATCAGCGGACAGGGGTCTCTCTATGGCTACACCTTC. Its translation is CAISGQGSLYGYTF.

The rearrangement uses TRBV24-1 and TRBJ2-1; unclear D gene. CDR1 and CDR2 (germline): KGHDR, SFDVKD. The V end was cut by 0 bases, the J end by 8 bases, with 4 bases between. The CDR3 loop spans 12 amino acids. The DNA for the CDR3 is TGTGCCACCAGTGATTTGCCCCATGAGCAGTTCTTC. This codes for CATSDLPHEQFF.

The chain uses TRBV12-5 and TRBJ2-5, with 8 bases aligning to TRBD1. J was trimmed by 1 base and V by 4 bases; bases with no gene match: 2. There are 14 residues in the CDR3. Germline-derived CDR1 and CDR2 are LGHNT and FRNRAP. CDR3 sequence (DNA): TGTGCTAGTGGTTCCGGGACAGGCCAAGAGACCCAGTACTTC. This gives the protein CASGSGTGQETQYF.

V usage is TRBV20-1 and J usage is TRBJ1-4; no firm D call. The CDR3 has 14 residues. V gave up 3 bases and J gave up 0 bases, with 8 bases separating them. Germline V gene data show CDR1 as DFQATT and CDR2 as SNEGSKA (reference sequence). The CDR3 sequence: CSASVDATNEKLFF. The DNA for the CDR3 is TGCAGTGCTAGCGTAGACGCAACTAATGAAAAACTGTTTTTT.

V and J are TRBV7-2 and TRBJ1-1; maybe TRBD1 (5 bases). V shed 9 bases and J shed 6 bases, with 17 bases lying between them. Germline V gene sequence: CDR1 SGHTA, CDR2 FQGNSA. The CDR3 is 13 residues long. CDR3 nucleotides: TGTGCCAGTTCGAGGGCAGGGTTCCCTGAAGCTTTCTTT. Its protein product is CASSRAGFPEAFF.

The genes are TRBV24-1 and TRBJ2-5, with D tentatively TRBD1 (6 bases). The CDR3 covers 12 residues. Deletions cut 4 bases from V and 5 bases from J, with 7 bases between. CDR1 KGHDR and CDR2 SFDVKD come from the germline V gene. CDR3 sequence (DNA): TGTGCCACCAGTGAAACAGGGGAGACCCAGTACTTC. This sequence encodes CATSETGETQYF.